Following are 20 T cell receptor beta chains from one sample sequenced in a study of PD-L1 blockade in urothelial cancer. Time point: pretreatment peripheral blood. Profiled with immunoSEQ multiplex PCR; TCRdb holds only in-frame clones, not every one. The sample consists of 68,000 or so clones, around 81% of them appearing once. This sample comprised PBMCs, obtained around atezolizumab (anti-PD-L1) treatment. These receptors were taken from a man between 65 and 79 years old with urothelial cancer.

This clone was detected only once. The chain uses TRBV10-3 and TRBJ2-3; D possibly corresponds to TRBD1 (6 bases). Germline V CDR1 and CDR2: ENHRY, SYGVKD. V was clipped by 0 bases and J by 4 bases, with 11 bases between them. This CDR3 has 15 amino acids. The CDR3 sequence is CAISESDAGADTQYF. CDR3 nucleotides: TGTGCCATCAGTGAGTCGGACGCAGGGGCAGATACGCAGTATTTT.

The chain joins TRBV6-1 to TRBJ2-3, with D maybe TRBD2 (5 bases). The CDR3 has 11 amino acids. The V end was cut by 7 bases, the J end by 5 bases, with 7 bases between. Per germline, CDR1 MNHNS and CDR2 SASEGT. The CDR3: CASTGIDTQYF. DNA for the CDR3: TGTGCCAGCACCGGGATAGATACGCAGTATTTT.

The gene calls are TRBV10-3 and TRBJ1-2, with TRBD1 as a possible D gene (5 bases). Germline CDR1 reads ENHRY; CDR2 reads SYGVKD. There are 14 residues in the CDR3. V was clipped by 6 bases and J by 0 bases, with 11 bases between them. The CDR3 loop reads CAISTGPANYGYTF. For the CDR3, the DNA is TGTGCCATCAGCACAGGACCGGCTAACTATGGCTACACCTTC.

This sequence joins TRBV30 and TRBJ2-7; a possible D gene is TRBD1 (5 bases). CDR3 length: 13 amino acids. The germline CDR1 and CDR2 sequences are GTSNPN and SVGIG (reference sequence). V gave up 0 bases and J gave up 6 bases, with 12 bases separating them. Here the CDR3 DNA reads TGTGCCTGGAGTGTCTCCCCCAGGGTCGAGCAGTACTTC. Residues: CAWSVSPRVEQYF. The entire variable domain, with the rest obtained from reference TRBV30 and TRBJ2-7, is as follows: SQTIHQWPATLVQPVGSPLSLECTVEGTSNPNLYWYRQAAGRGLQLLFYSVGIGQISSEVPQNLSASRPQDRQFILSSKKLLLSDSGFYLCAWSVSPRVEQYFGPGTRLTVT.

J is TRBJ1-4 and V is TRBV5-3; the match to TRBD1 covers 7 bases. TRBV5-3 belongs to the ORF category, with a function that is uncertain. Trimming removed 0 bases from V and 4 bases from J; junction bases left unmatched: 18. This CDR3 spans 20 amino acids. The CDR3, as DNA: TGTGCCAGAAGCTTGGCACGCGCGTTAAAGGACAGGCGCTTTAATGAAAAACTGTTTTTT. This sequence encodes CARSLARALKDRRFNEKLFF.

This chain links TRBV15 with TRBJ2-6, with D unclear. Germline V lookup: CDR1 LNHNV, CDR2 YYDKDF (reference sequence). The V end lost 0 bases, the J end lost 2 bases, and 8 bases lay between the germline ends. CDR3 size: 16 residues. CDR3 sequence (DNA): TGTGCCACCAGCAGAGACCTAGACCCTGGGGCCAACGTCCTGACTTTC. Translating it yields CATSRDLDPGANVLTF.

The chain employs TRBV6-1 and TRBJ2-3; D gene ambiguous. The CDR3 has 14 amino acids. With 1 base removed from V and 2 bases from J, the gap between germline ends came to 7 bases. The germline V gene has CDR1 MNHNS and CDR2 SASEGT. The CDR3 DNA follows: TGTGCCAGCAGTGAAGGAGGCCTCACAGATACGCAGTATTTT. Protein sequence: CASSEGGLTDTQYF.

The CDR3 region is CASSLMGAGVGNEQFF. In nucleotides, the CDR3 is TGTGCCAGCAGCTTAATGGGAGCGGGAGTGGGTAATGAGCAGTTCTTC. The chain combines TRBV7-3 with TRBJ2-1; 8 nucleotides match TRBD2. This CDR3 comprises 16 residues. Germline V CDR1 and CDR2: SGHTA, FQGTGA. The V segment lost 1 base and the J segment 7 bases; nucleotides outside the gene matches: 9.

The rearrangement uses TRBV7-2 and TRBJ2-5; D is perhaps TRBD1 (7 bases). Germline CDR1 SGHTA, CDR2 FQGNSA. This CDR3 spans 15 amino acids. The germline V and J ends were trimmed by 5 bases and 4 bases, with 17 bases remaining between them. The DNA for the CDR3 is TGTGCCAGCAGCCGCGACAGGGAGGTAGGAGAGACCCAGTACTTC. Protein sequence: CASSRDREVGETQYF.

This rearrangement joins TRBV7-2 to TRBJ1-3; 8 bases line up with TRBD1. Germline V gives CDR1 SGHTA, CDR2 FQGNSA. Trimming cost V 4 bases and J 0 bases; bases outside gene matches: 5. This CDR3 spans 16 amino acids. CDR3: CASSSTGDYSGNTIYF. The CDR3 DNA reads TGTGCCAGCAGCTCGACAGGGGACTACTCTGGAAACACCATATATTTT.

The chain recombines TRBV10-2 with TRBJ2-5; 8 bases match TRBD2. This CDR3 has 15 residues. J was trimmed by 9 bases and V by 0 bases; bases with no gene match: 9. From germline, CDR1 is WSHSY and CDR2 SAAADI. CDR3 sequence (DNA): TGCGCCAGCAGTGAGTCAGCGGGGGCCCAATGGTCCCAGTACTTC. This encodes CASSESAGAQWSQYF.

The J gene is TRBJ2-5, the V gene TRBV6-1, with D possibly being TRBD2 (5 bases). Trimming stripped 0 bases from V and 5 bases from J, with 16 bases between. The CDR3 runs 16 residues. Germline CDR1 and CDR2: MNHNS and SASEGT. CDR3 residues: CASSEALFSVGETQYF. The CDR3 region has the DNA TGTGCCAGCAGTGAAGCGCTGTTTAGCGTCGGGGAGACCCAGTACTTC.

The chain couples TRBV6-6 to TRBJ2-2; a possible D gene is TRBD1 (6 bases). Germline V CDR1 and CDR2: MNHNY, SVGAGI (reference sequence). This CDR3 spans 16 amino acids. Trimming pared 3 bases from V and 5 bases from J, leaving 16 bases between. CDR3 in DNA: TGTGCCAGCAGTTATTCAAGTCAGGGGCAAACCGGGGAGCTGTTTTTT. It is translated as CASSYSSQGQTGELFF.

This clone was detected only once. The gene calls are TRBV7-2 and TRBJ2-2, with 10 bases that match TRBD2. CDR3 size: 16 residues. Germline CDR1 reads SGHTA; CDR2 reads FQGNSA. Trimming took 5 bases from V and 7 from J; bases not matched to a gene: 10. CDR3 DNA: TGTGCCAGCAGCCCCGGACTAGCGGAGGGGGGCGGGGAGCTGTTTTTT. Translation: CASSPGLAEGGGELFF.

The rearrangement links TRBV28 to TRBJ2-1, with a possible D match to TRBD1 (6 bases). Germline CDR1 MDHEN, CDR2 SYDVKM. This CDR3 comprises 16 residues. Trimming removed 4 bases at V and 3 bases at J, with 16 bases between. This CDR3 reads CASSYTGLGSYNEQFF. CDR3 coding DNA: TGTGCCAGCAGTTATACAGGGTTGGGGAGCTACAATGAGCAGTTCTTC.

The V call is TRBV7-9, the J call TRBJ1-4; D gene unclear. The CDR3 extends over 15 amino acids. The V gene's germline CDR1 is SEHNR and CDR2 FQNEAQ (reference sequence). The V end was cut by 1 base, the J end by 0 bases, with 6 bases between. The CDR3 DNA sequence: TGTGCCAGCAGCTTAGTAGAGGCAACTAATGAAAAACTGTTTTTT. It yields the protein CASSLVEATNEKLFF.

The chain joins TRBV5-1 to TRBJ2-7, with D possibly being TRBD2 (6 bases). Germline V CDR1 and CDR2: SGHRS, YFSETQ. The CDR3 has 13 amino acids. V was cut by 0 bases and J by 5 bases, with 9 bases left in between. CDR3 region: CASSLAGGDEQYF. As DNA, the CDR3 is TGCGCCAGCAGCTTGGCCGGAGGGGACGAGCAGTACTTC.

The gene calls are TRBV5-4 and TRBJ2-5, with 7 bases that match TRBD1. The germline V gene has CDR1 SGHNT and CDR2 YYREEE (reference sequence). With 4 bases clipped from V and 5 bases from J, the junction kept 8 bases outside the gene matches. The CDR3 totals 14 residues. This CDR3 reads CASSEGGAGETQYF. The CDR3 DNA is TGTGCCAGCAGCGAAGGGGGCGCAGGGGAGACCCAGTACTTC.

V is TRBV30 and J is TRBJ2-3; 9 positions match TRBD2. The germline CDR1 and CDR2 sequences are GTSNPN and SVGIG (reference sequence). This CDR3 region has 16 residues. J was trimmed by 0 bases and V by 2 bases; bases with no gene match: 6. CDR3 in amino acids: CAWSPRTSGSTDTQYF. The CDR3 DNA reads TGTGCCTGGAGTCCCCGAACTAGCGGGAGCACAGATACGCAGTATTTT.

The chain joins TRBV30 to TRBJ1-6, with D unresolved. The length of the CDR3 is 13 residues. Per germline, CDR1 GTSNPN and CDR2 SVGIG (reference sequence). The ends were cut back, 3 bases at V and 0 bases at J, with 3 bases in the middle. CDR3 loop: CAWRSSYNSPLHF. Here the CDR3 DNA reads TGTGCCTGGAGGAGCTCCTATAATTCACCCCTCCACTTT. Drawing the rest from reference TRBV30 and TRBJ1-6, the complete variable domain is SQTIHQWPATLVQPVGSPLSLECTVEGTSNPNLYWYRQAAGRGLQLLFYSVGIGQISSEVPQNLSASRPQDRQFILSSKKLLLSDSGFYLCAWRSSYNSPLHFGNGTRLTVT.